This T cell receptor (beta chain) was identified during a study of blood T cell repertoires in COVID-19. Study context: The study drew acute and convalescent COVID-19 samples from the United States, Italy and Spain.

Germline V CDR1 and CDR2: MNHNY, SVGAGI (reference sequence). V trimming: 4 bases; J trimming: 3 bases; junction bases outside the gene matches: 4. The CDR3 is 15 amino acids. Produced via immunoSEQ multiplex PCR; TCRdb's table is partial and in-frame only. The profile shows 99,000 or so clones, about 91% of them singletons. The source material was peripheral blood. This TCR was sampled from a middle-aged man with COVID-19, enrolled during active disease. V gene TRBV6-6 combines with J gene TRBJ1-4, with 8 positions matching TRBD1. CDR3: CASSSPTGANEKLFF. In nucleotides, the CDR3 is TGTGCCAGCAGTTCTCCGACAGGGGCTAATGAAAAACTGTTTTTT.